The entry below gives a single T cell receptor (beta chain) sequence along with its context. Its antigen remains unknown. The data were obtained in a study of cytomegalovirus exposure and HLA in healthy donors. Study-wide results and caveats: Cytomegalovirus status was reportedly diagnosed by the classifier with high specificity and sensitivity. Whilst most TCR sequences proved rare, a subset of public TCRs occurred across many donors. There were some V segments, including TRBV6-2 and TRBV6-3, excluded as indistinguishable.

PCR was performed using 60 Vbeta and 13 Jbeta primers. Repertoires were generated with immunoSEQ multiplex PCR, while TCRdb's copy carries only in-frame clones and drops some. The profile shows roughly 100,000 clones, roughly 66% of them singletons. Germline V gene lookup returns CDR1 LNHDA and CDR2 SQIVND (reference sequence). V dropped 8 bases and J dropped 3 bases, with 14 bases sitting between them. There are 13 residues in the CDR3. V is TRBV19 and J is TRBJ2-7; D call uncertain. Input material: PBMCs. The clonotype originates from a woman between 45 and 65 years old in good health and CMV-seronegative. The CDR3 DNA reads as TGTGCCAGTCGGAGCGACCCGGACTACGAGCAGTACTTC. Protein: CASRSDPDYEQYF.